This TCR beta chain was captured by sequencing in a study of cytomegalovirus exposure and HLA in healthy donors. The germline V and J ends were trimmed by 4 bases and 8 bases, with 11 bases remaining between them. Germline lookup yields CDR1 SNHLY and CDR2 FYNNEI. The CDR3 is made up of 12 amino acids. The PCR made use of 60 Vbeta and 13 Jbeta primers. TCRdb's copy holds only in-frame clones and misses some; the assay was immunoSEQ multiplex PCR. Here the sample table reports about 51,000 clones. This TCR was recovered from a female donor in good health and CMV-seronegative. The sequencing input was PBMCs. This chain connects TRBV2 to TRBJ1-1; weak D call: TRBD1 (6 bases). CDR3 nucleotide sequence: TGTGCCAGCAGTGGGGACACGTTGGAAGCTTTCTTT. Residues: CASSGDTLEAFF.